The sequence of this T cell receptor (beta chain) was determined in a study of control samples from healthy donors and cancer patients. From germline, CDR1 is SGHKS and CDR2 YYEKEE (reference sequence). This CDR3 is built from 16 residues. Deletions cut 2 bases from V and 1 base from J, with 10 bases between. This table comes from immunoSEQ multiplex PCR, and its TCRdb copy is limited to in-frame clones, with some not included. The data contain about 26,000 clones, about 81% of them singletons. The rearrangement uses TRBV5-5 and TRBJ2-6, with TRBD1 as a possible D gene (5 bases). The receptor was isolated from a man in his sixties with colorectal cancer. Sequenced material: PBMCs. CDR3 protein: CASSFGQESGANVLTF. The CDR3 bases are TGTGCCAGCAGCTTCGGACAAGAGTCTGGGGCCAACGTCCTGACTTTC.